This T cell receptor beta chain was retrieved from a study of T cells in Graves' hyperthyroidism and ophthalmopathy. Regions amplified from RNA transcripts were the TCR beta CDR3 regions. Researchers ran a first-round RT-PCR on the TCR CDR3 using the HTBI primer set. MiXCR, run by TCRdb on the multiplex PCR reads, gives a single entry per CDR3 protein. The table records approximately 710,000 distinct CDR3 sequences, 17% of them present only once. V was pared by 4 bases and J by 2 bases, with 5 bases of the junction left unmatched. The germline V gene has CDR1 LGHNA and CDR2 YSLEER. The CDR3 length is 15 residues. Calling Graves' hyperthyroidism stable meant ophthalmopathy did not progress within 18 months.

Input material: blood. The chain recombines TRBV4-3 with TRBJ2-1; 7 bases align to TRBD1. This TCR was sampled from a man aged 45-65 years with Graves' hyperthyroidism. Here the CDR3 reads CASSPQGLTYNEQFF. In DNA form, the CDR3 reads TGCGCCAGCAGCCCACAGGGGCTGACCTACAATGAGCAGTTCTTC.